This TCR beta chain appears in the sequencing data of a study of blood T cells in healthy people across ages. Turning to the study itself: About one barcoded TCR beta cDNA was captured per two T cells.

This clonotype was seen at least ten times. Its antigen remains unknown. Study-wide results and limits: Naive CD4+ cells and diversity were both higher in long-lived donors than in aged donors.

The CDR3 spans 13 residues. Germline V gene lookup returns CDR1 MNHEY and CDR2 SVGEGT. V lost 8 bases to trimming and J lost 3 bases, with 11 bases between them. Extracted total RNA amounted to at least 5.5 micrograms for each sample. Using a J-beta primer mix together with a sample-barcoded 5' primer, a second PCR was run for about 7 to 12 cycles. Every molecule of cDNA carried a tag from a template-switch adaptor with 12 random nucleotides. TCRdb called the 5' RACE reads again in MiXCR, with one record for every CDR3 protein. The sample holds over a million distinct CDR3 sequences; approximately 43% are singletons and the top ten take under 5%.

The sequenced sample consisted of blood. The rearrangement uses TRBV6-2 or TRBV6-3 and TRBJ2-1; the D is unclear. This TCR came from a young woman in good health. CDR3 in amino acids: CASRYALYNEQFF. Here the CDR3 DNA reads TGTGCCAGCCGCTATGCTCTCTACAATGAGCAGTTCTTC.